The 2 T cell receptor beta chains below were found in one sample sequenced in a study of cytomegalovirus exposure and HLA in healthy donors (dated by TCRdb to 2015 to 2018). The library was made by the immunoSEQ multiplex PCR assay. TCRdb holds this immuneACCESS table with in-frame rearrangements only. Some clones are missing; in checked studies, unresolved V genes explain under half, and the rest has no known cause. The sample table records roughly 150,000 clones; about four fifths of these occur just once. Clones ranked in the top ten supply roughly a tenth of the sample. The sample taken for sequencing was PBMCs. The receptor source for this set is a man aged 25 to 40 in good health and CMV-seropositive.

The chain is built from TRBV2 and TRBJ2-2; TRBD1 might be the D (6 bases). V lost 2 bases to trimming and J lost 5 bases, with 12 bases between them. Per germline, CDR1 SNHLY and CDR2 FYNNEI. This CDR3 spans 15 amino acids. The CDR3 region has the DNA TGTGCCAGCAGTGAAAGGGACACGATGACCGGGGAGCTGTTTTTT. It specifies CASSERDTMTGELFF.

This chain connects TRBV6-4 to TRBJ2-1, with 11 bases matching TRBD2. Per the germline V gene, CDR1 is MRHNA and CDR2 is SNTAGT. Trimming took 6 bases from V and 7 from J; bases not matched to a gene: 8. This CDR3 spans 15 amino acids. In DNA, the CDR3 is TGTGCCAGCAGCTTACTAGCGGGAGTTCGTAATGAGCAGTTCTTC. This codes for CASSLLAGVRNEQFF.